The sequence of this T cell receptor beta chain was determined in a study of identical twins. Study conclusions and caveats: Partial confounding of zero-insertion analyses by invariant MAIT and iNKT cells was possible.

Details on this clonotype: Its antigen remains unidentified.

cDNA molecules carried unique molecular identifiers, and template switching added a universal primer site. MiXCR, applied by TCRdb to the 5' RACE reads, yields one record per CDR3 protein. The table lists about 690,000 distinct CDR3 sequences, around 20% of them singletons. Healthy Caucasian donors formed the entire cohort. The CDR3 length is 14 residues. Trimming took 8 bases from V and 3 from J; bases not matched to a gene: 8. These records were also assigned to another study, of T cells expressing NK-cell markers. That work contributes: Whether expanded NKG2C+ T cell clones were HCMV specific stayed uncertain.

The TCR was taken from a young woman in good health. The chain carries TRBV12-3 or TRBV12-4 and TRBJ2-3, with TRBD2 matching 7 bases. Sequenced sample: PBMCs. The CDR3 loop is CASVKSGITDTQYF. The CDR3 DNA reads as TGTGCCAGCGTCAAAAGCGGGATAACAGATACGCAGTATTTT.